The following is a T cell receptor (beta chain) sequence with its context. V lost 4 bases, J lost 5 bases, and 7 bases stayed unmatched. CDR1 SGDLS and CDR2 YYNGEE come from the germline V gene. CDR3 size: 15 residues. The repertoire was sequenced with immunoSEQ multiplex PCR; TCRdb's copy has only in-frame clones and lacks some. The repertoire consists of 120,000 or so clones, with around 83% occurring once and the leading ten covering about 11%. The record originates from a study of blood T cell repertoires in COVID-19. The material sequenced was peripheral blood. The origin of this receptor is a man in his 60s with acute or convalescent COVID-19. This rearrangement joins TRBV9 to TRBJ1-1; 11 bases are a match to TRBD1. CDR3 in amino acids: CASSPTDRGRTEAFF. The CDR3 DNA sequence: TGTGCCAGCAGCCCGACGGACAGGGGGCGTACTGAAGCTTTCTTT.